This passage covers 22 T cell receptor beta chains from one sample sequenced in a study of shared clonotypes between healthy human individuals. Sequencing used immunoSEQ multiplex PCR; TCRdb keeps in-frame clones, though not all of them. The sample records approximately 940,000 clones, around three quarters being singletons. The material sequenced was memory CD4+ T cells sorted from blood. Subset indicated: CD45RA-negative fraction. The receptors stem from a man younger than 35 in good health.

The rearrangement uses TRBV7-2 and TRBJ1-2; 9 bases are shared with TRBD1. Per germline, CDR1 SGHTA and CDR2 FQGNSA. J gave up 8 bases and V 4 bases, and 11 bases lay outside the gene matches. The CDR3 is 15 residues long. The CDR3 protein is CASSSWGGTGRGYTF. The CDR3 nucleotides are TGTGCCAGCAGCTCGTGGGGGGGGACAGGGCGAGGCTACACCTTC.

This chain links TRBV5-4 with TRBJ2-5, with TRBD1 matching over 7 bases. V dropped 4 bases and J dropped 4; count of bases not matched to a gene: 7. This CDR3 is 14 amino acids long. Germline V lookup: CDR1 SGHNT, CDR2 YYREEE (reference sequence). The CDR3 DNA follows: TGTGCCAGCAGCCCAGGGGGACAGTCAGAGACCCAGTACTTC. It specifies CASSPGGQSETQYF.

The chain is built from TRBV5-4 and TRBJ2-1, with 8 bases matching TRBD2. Per the germline V gene, CDR1 is SGHNT and CDR2 is YYREEE (reference sequence). Germline trimming cut 0 bases from V and 4 bases from J; bases unmatched to any gene: 6. The CDR3 runs to 16 residues. The CDR3: CASSLGTGGLYNEQFF. DNA of the CDR3: TGTGCCAGCAGCTTGGGAACGGGGGGGTTGTACAATGAGCAGTTCTTC.

This chain connects TRBV6-5 to TRBJ2-7; TRBD2 is a possible D gene (5 bases). The CDR3 extends over 14 amino acids. CDR1 MNHEY and CDR2 SVGAGI come from the germline V gene. V shed 5 bases and J shed 3 bases, with 14 bases lying between them. As DNA, the CDR3 is TGTGCCAGCAGTCCGAGGACTGGGTTCTACGAGCAGTACTTC. This gives the protein CASSPRTGFYEQYF.

The chain is built from TRBV4-3 and TRBJ2-1; maybe TRBD2 (6 bases). This CDR3 region has 16 residues. Germline values: CDR1 LGHNA, CDR2 YSLEER. V was pared by 0 bases and J by 3 bases, with 12 bases between. CDR3 protein: CASSQDTPGVYNEQFF. CDR3 nucleotide sequence: TGCGCCAGCAGCCAAGATACGCCGGGAGTCTACAATGAGCAGTTCTTC.

V usage is TRBV6-5 and J usage is TRBJ2-3; D uncertain. Trimming cost V 0 bases and J 4 bases, with 8 bases left between them. CDR1 and CDR2 from the germline V gene are MNHEY and SVGAGI. This CDR3 contains 14 residues. The CDR3 bases are TGTGCCAGCAGTTACTCGAAACCCCCAGATACGCAGTATTTT. It translates to CASSYSKPPDTQYF.

V gene TRBV5-1 combines with J gene TRBJ2-2; no definite D call. The CDR3 runs 15 residues. V was shortened by 4 bases and J by 0 bases, with 10 bases between the two germline ends. Germline CDR1 and CDR2: SGHRS and YFSETQ. CDR3: CASSPTASNTGELFF. For the CDR3, the DNA is TGCGCCAGCAGCCCCACGGCCTCGAACACCGGGGAGCTGTTTTTT.

Ten or more counts support this clone. The chain combines TRBV11-3 with TRBJ2-3; 10 nucleotides agree with TRBD2. The CDR3 is made up of 18 amino acids. J was trimmed by 1 base and V by 0 bases; bases with no gene match: 7. Germline V CDR1 and CDR2: SGHNT, YENEEA. CDR3 loop: CASSLDGPLAGGTDTQYF. The CDR3 nucleotides are TGTGCCAGCAGCTTAGATGGTCCCCTAGCGGGGGGCACAGATACGCAGTATTTT.

The genes are TRBV7-9 and TRBJ2-2; 8 nucleotides line up with TRBD2. This CDR3 has 14 residues. V gave up 10 bases and J gave up 2 bases; unmatched junction bases: 6. Germline assignment: CDR1 SEHNR and CDR2 FQNEAQ (reference sequence). The CDR3, as DNA: TGTGCCACTCAGACTAGCGAAAACACCGGGGAGCTGTTTTTT. Protein: CATQTSENTGELFF. Full variable domain (outside the CDR3, taken from reference TRBV7-9 and TRBJ2-2): DTGVSQNPRHKITKRGQNVTFRCDPISEHNRLYWYRQTLGQGPEFLTYFQNEAQLEKSRLLSDRFSAERPKGSFSTLEIQRTEQGDSAMYLCATQTSENTGELFFGEGSRLTVL.

This clone was counted a few times. Additional DNA sequences in this sample encode the identical CDR3. The V gene is TRBV18, the J gene TRBJ2-3; no firm D call. Germline V CDR1 and CDR2: KGHSH, LQKENI. This CDR3 contains 14 residues. V was cut by 3 bases and J by 0 bases, with 7 bases left in between. The CDR3 here is CASSPSSSTDTQYF. The CDR3 nucleotides read TGTGCCAGCTCACCTTCATCTAGCACAGATACGCAGTATTTT.

This rearrangement joins TRBV9 to TRBJ2-2; TRBD2 matches at 12 bases. Trimming cost V 8 bases and J 6 bases; bases outside gene matches: 5. CDR3 length: 14 residues. Looked up from germline, CDR1 is SGDLS and CDR2 is YYNGEE. The CDR3 reads CASASGRVAGELFF. In DNA form, the CDR3 reads TGTGCCAGTGCTAGCGGGAGGGTGGCCGGGGAGCTGTTTTTT.

This clone was observed once. The chain links TRBV5-1 to TRBJ1-6; D perhaps matches TRBD1 (5 bases). V was cut by 5 bases and J by 7 bases, with 13 bases left in between. The CDR3 has 14 amino acids. Germline lookup yields CDR1 SGHRS and CDR2 YFSETQ. The CDR3 reads CASRTGTGNSPLHF. The CDR3 DNA reads TGCGCCAGCAGGACCGGGACGGGAAATTCACCCCTCCACTTT. Full variable domain (missing parts from reference TRBV5-1 and TRBJ1-6): KAGVTQTPRYLIKTRGQQVTLSCSPISGHRSVSWYQQTPGQGLQFLFEYFSETQRNKGNFPGRFSGRQFSNSRSEMNVSTLELGDSALYLCASRTGTGNSPLHFGNGTRLTVT.

This clone appeared a single time. The chain joins TRBV28 to TRBJ2-7, with 8 bases matching TRBD2. J gave up 3 bases and V 5 bases, and 6 bases lay outside the gene matches. Germline CDR1 reads MDHEN; CDR2 reads SYDVKM. The CDR3 is made up of 14 amino acids. The chain's CDR3 is CASSGRGGSYEQYF. The CDR3 nucleotides are TGTGCCAGCAGTGGCCGGGGGGGGAGCTACGAGCAGTACTTC.

V and J are TRBV5-4 and TRBJ1-3, with TRBD1 matching over 7 bases. Trimming at V came to 4 bases and at J to 4 bases, leaving 17 bases not matched to a gene. The CDR3 is 18 amino acids. Per germline, CDR1 SGHNT and CDR2 YYREEE (reference sequence). CDR3 in DNA: TGTGCCAGCAGCGACGAGTCCAGACAGGGTAGGCGCGGAAACACCATATATTTT. This codes for CASSDESRQGRRGNTIYF.

This clone was counted only a few times. The V call is TRBV19, the J call TRBJ1-1; D ambiguous. This CDR3 is 15 amino acids long. Germline V gene sequence: CDR1 LNHDA, CDR2 SQIVND (reference sequence). V was trimmed by 6 bases and J by 2 bases, leaving 16 bases between them. CDR3 sequence reads: CASRNRETPNTEAFF. Written as DNA, the CDR3 is TGTGCCAGTAGAAACCGGGAGACACCAAACACTGAAGCTTTCTTT.

This clone was seen many times. The chain couples TRBV7-8 to TRBJ1-6; perhaps TRBD1 as D (6 bases). Trimming pared 2 bases from V and 10 bases from J, leaving 18 bases between. Germline V CDR1 and CDR2: SGHVS, FQNEAQ. This CDR3 contains 16 residues. The CDR3 sequence: CASSLTSGQYGSPLHF. In nucleotides, the CDR3 is TGTGCCAGCAGCTTAACTTCAGGACAGTACGGATCACCCCTCCACTTT. The whole variable domain, remainder taken from reference TRBV7-8 and TRBJ1-6, is GAGVSQSPRYKVAKRGQDVALRCDPISGHVSLFWYQQALGQGPEFLTYFQNEAQLDKSGLPSDRFFAERPEGSVSTLKIQRTQQEDSAVYLCASSLTSGQYGSPLHFGNGTRLTVT.

V gene TRBV28 combines with J gene TRBJ2-7; 9 bases fit TRBD1. Trimming cost V 9 bases and J 2 bases; bases outside gene matches: 5. The CDR3 sequence is 13 residues long. Germline lookup yields CDR1 MDHEN and CDR2 SYDVKM. The CDR3 loop is CASTGTGTYEQYF. CDR3 coding DNA: TGTGCCAGTACCGGGACAGGGACCTACGAGCAGTACTTC. The entire variable domain, with the rest obtained from reference TRBV28 and TRBJ2-7, is as follows: DVKVTQSSRYLVKRTGEKVFLECVQDMDHENMFWYRQDPGLGLRLIYFSYDVKMKEKGDIPEGYSVSREKKERFSLILESASTNQTSMYLCASTGTGTYEQYFGPGTRLTVT.

This rearrangement joins TRBV21-1 to TRBJ2-1. TRBV21-1 corresponds to a pseudogene. CDR3 length equals 15 residues. CDR3 bases: TGTGCCAGCAGCAAACCCCCTTCCCAAAAGGATGAGCAGTTCTTC. Its protein product is CASSKPPSQKDEQFF.

CDR3 sequence: CAWSGLLGTEAFF. CDR3 in DNA: TGTGCCTGGAGCGGGTTATTAGGGACTGAAGCTTTCTTT. This chain uses TRBV30 with TRBJ1-1; no reliable D call. Looked up from germline, CDR1 is GTSNPN and CDR2 is SVGIG (reference sequence). The CDR3 runs 13 residues. V gave up 3 bases and J gave up 5 bases, with 13 bases separating them.

CDR3 DNA sequence: TGTGCCAGTAGCCCCTCCTGGAGTTTTGGCGTGGAGCAGTACTTC. The encoded protein is CASSPSWSFGVEQYF. The chain is built from TRBV19 and TRBJ2-7; no clear D gene. V was pared by 6 bases and J by 7 bases, with 22 bases between. CDR3 length: 15 amino acids. Per the germline V gene, CDR1 is LNHDA and CDR2 is SQIVND (reference sequence). Complete variable domain (other parts from reference TRBV19 and TRBJ2-7): DGGITQSPKYLFRKEGQNVTLSCEQNLNHDAMYWYRQDPGQGLRLIYYSQIVNDFQKGDIAEGYSVSREKKESFPLTVTSAQKNPTAFYLCASSPSWSFGVEQYFGPGTRLTVT.

V usage is TRBV5-1 and J usage is TRBJ2-1; D ambiguous. This CDR3 has 13 amino acids. The V and J ends lost 1 base and 6 bases respectively, with 8 bases between them. Germline-derived CDR1 and CDR2 are SGHRS and YFSETQ. In nucleotides, the CDR3 is TGCGCCAGCAGCTTGCCCACGGTCAATGAGCAGTTCTTC. Translated, it gives CASSLPTVNEQFF.

The chain couples TRBV19 to TRBJ2-7; 13 positions agree with TRBD2. J was trimmed by 2 bases and V by 5 bases; bases with no gene match: 3. Germline-derived CDR1 and CDR2 are LNHDA and SQIVND (reference sequence). The CDR3 sequence is 15 residues long. The CDR3 DNA reads TGTGCCAGTAGTCCAGGACTAGCGGGAGCCTACGAGCAGTACTTC. It translates to CASSPGLAGAYEQYF.